The 7 T cell receptor beta chains below were found in one sample sequenced in a study of CD4 T cells in relation to SARS-CoV-2 and coronaviruses. Their antigen targets remain unknown. Produced via immunoSEQ multiplex PCR; TCRdb's table is partial and in-frame only. The sample yields 38,000 or so clones, approximately 80% seen once. Sequencing input: memory CD4+ T cells from PBMCs, cultured in vitro. These receptor sequences come from an adult with COVID-19.

The chain has TRBV4-1 and TRBJ2-6, with D possibly matching TRBD1 (6 bases). The germline gives CDR1 MGHRA, CDR2 YSYEKL. V was clipped by 3 bases and J by 1 base, with 25 bases between them. This CDR3 has 21 residues. The CDR3 DNA sequence: TGCGCCAGCAGCCACCGAGGTGTTGGATTGGACAGAATTTCTGGGGCCAACGTCCTGACTTTC. The encoded protein is CASSHRGVGLDRISGANVLTF.

The V gene is TRBV10-3, the J gene TRBJ1-4, with D tentatively TRBD1 (5 bases). The V end lost 11 bases, the J end lost 6 bases, and 10 bases lay between the germline ends. Germline CDR1 reads ENHRY; CDR2 reads SYGVKD. CDR3 length equals 11 residues. The CDR3 nucleotides read TGTGCCGTCCGGGGGGATGAAAAACTGTTTTTT. Translation: CAVRGDEKLFF.

This chain connects TRBV6-5 to TRBJ2-1; possibly TRBD1 or TRBD2 for D (5 bases each). Trimming took off 6 bases at V and 8 bases at J, with 23 bases between the two ends. CDR3 length equals 16 residues. In germline, CDR1 is MNHEY, CDR2 SVGAGI. DNA for the CDR3: TGTGCCAGCAGATACGGGGCATTCGGGAATTGGGATGAGCAGTTCTTC. Encoded protein: CASRYGAFGNWDEQFF.

This clone was recorded only once. J is TRBJ2-7 and V is TRBV10-2; TRBD1 or TRBD2 may be the D gene (5 bases each). V was shortened by 5 bases and J by 2 bases, with 10 bases between the two germline ends. This CDR3 is built from 13 residues. Germline V CDR1 and CDR2: WSHSY, SAAADI. CDR3 residues: CASSREGPYEQYF. The CDR3 coding sequence is TGCGCCAGCAGTCGCGAGGGGCCCTACGAGCAGTACTTC.

In DNA, the CDR3 is TGTGCCAGCAGCTACCCCTCTGGGGCCAACGTCCTGACTTTC. This gives the protein CASSYPSGANVLTF. The genes are TRBV7-2 and TRBJ2-6, with no clear D. Trimming took off 4 bases at V and 0 bases at J, with 4 bases between the two ends. CDR3 length equals 14 residues. Germline-derived CDR1 and CDR2 are SGHTA and FQGNSA.

This clone has only one observation. The chain is built from TRBV28 and TRBJ2-7; D gene ambiguous. The V end was cut by 5 bases, the J end by 0 bases, with 5 bases between. This CDR3 is 12 amino acids long. CDR1 is MDHEN and CDR2 is SYDVKM in the germline V gene. The CDR3 sequence is CASSPSSYEQYF. Here the CDR3 DNA reads TGTGCCAGCAGTCCAAGCTCCTACGAGCAGTACTTC.

The J gene is TRBJ2-1, the V gene TRBV24-1, with 14 bases fitting TRBD2. The V segment lost 3 bases and the J segment 0 bases; nucleotides outside the gene matches: 3. The germline gives CDR1 KGHDR, CDR2 SFDVKD. The CDR3 covers 18 residues. The CDR3 sequence is CATSDRTSGGLSYNEQFF. CDR3 DNA sequence: TGTGCCACCAGTGATCGGACTAGCGGGGGGCTCTCCTACAATGAGCAGTTCTTC.